The next 17 T cell receptor beta chains were all read from a single sample in a study of T cells after posttransplantation cyclophosphamide. Method: immunoSEQ multiplex PCR; TCRdb's copy keeps in-frame clones and lacks some. This sample carries about 33,000 clones, none of them present only once. Input material: PBMCs. These receptor sequences come from a woman under 40 in good health and a related stem cell transplant donor.

Many counts were recorded for this clone. The chain joins TRBV7-8 to TRBJ2-2; the match to TRBD2 covers 10 bases. The CDR3 length is 16 residues. J was trimmed by 7 bases and V by 5 bases; bases with no gene match: 10. Germline assignment: CDR1 SGHVS and CDR2 FQNEAQ. Written as DNA, the CDR3 is TGTGCCAGCAGCCCAACACGGACTAGCGGAATCGGGGAGCTGTTTTTT. This sequence encodes CASSPTRTSGIGELFF. The variable domain in full, completed from reference TRBV7-8 and TRBJ2-2, reads GAGVSQSPRYKVAKRGQDVALRCDPISGHVSLFWYQQALGQGPEFLTYFQNEAQLDKSGLPSDRFFAERPEGSVSTLKIQRTQQEDSAVYLCASSPTRTSGIGELFFGEGSRLTVL.

This clone was picked up many times. The chain has TRBV7-2 and TRBJ2-3; 7 bases align to TRBD1. The CDR3 is made up of 15 amino acids. Germline CDR1 SGHTA, CDR2 FQGNSA. The J segment lost 2 bases and the V segment lost 5 bases, leaving 7 bases of the junction unmatched. CDR3 nucleotides: TGTGCCAGCAGCCCACAGACAGGGCTCACAGATACGCAGTATTTT. Its protein product is CASSPQTGLTDTQYF.

This clone was seen ten or more times. The chain couples TRBV5-1 to TRBJ1-6; possibly TRBD1 for D (6 bases). The CDR3 consists of 15 residues. Trimming removed 5 bases at V and 0 bases at J, with 9 bases between. The germline V gene has CDR1 SGHRS and CDR2 YFSETQ. The CDR3 coding sequence is TGCGCCAGCAGTCTAGGGGGCTCCTATAATTCACCCCTCCACTTT. This codes for CASSLGGSYNSPLHF.

This clone was counted many times. The V call is TRBV6-6, the J call TRBJ1-1; D is possibly TRBD1 (6 bases). The CDR3 has 12 residues. V lost 8 bases and J 3 bases, leaving 10 bases between the germline ends. Germline V lookup: CDR1 MNHNY, CDR2 SVGAGI (reference sequence). CDR3 in amino acids: CASGTPDTEAFF. The DNA of the CDR3 is TGTGCCAGCGGGACACCCGACACTGAAGCTTTCTTT.

Many counts were recorded for this clone. The chain recombines TRBV6-2 or TRBV6-3 with TRBJ1-3, with D perhaps matching TRBD1 (6 bases). Trimming left V 2 bases short and J 0 bases short, with 11 bases between. This CDR3 has 16 amino acids. CDR1 and CDR2 (germline): MNHEY, SVGEGT. The CDR3: CASSYDRHPSGNTIYF. The CDR3 DNA reads as TGTGCCAGCAGTTACGACAGGCATCCCTCTGGAAACACCATATATTTT.

Many counts were recorded for this clone. The chain uses TRBV13 and TRBJ1-1; tentative D call: TRBD1 (5 bases). The germline gives CDR1 PRHDT, CDR2 FYEKMQ (reference sequence). This CDR3 has 13 residues. Deletions cut 1 base from V and 7 bases from J, with 10 bases between. In nucleotides, the CDR3 is TGTGCCAGCAGCTTAGCTAGGGGTGGTGAAGCTTTCTTT. Its protein is CASSLARGGEAFF.

This clone has at least ten counts. This chain joins TRBV4-3 and TRBJ1-6; 8 bases are a match to TRBD1. This CDR3 has 17 residues. V gave up 0 bases and J gave up 10 bases; unmatched junction bases: 11. Germline CDR1 is LGHNA and CDR2 is YSLEER. This chain's CDR3 is CASSQDRQGAFGSPLHF. The CDR3 region has the DNA TGCGCCAGCAGCCAAGATCGCCAGGGGGCCTTTGGGTCACCCCTCCACTTT.

This clone showed up many times. This chain links TRBV7-2 with TRBJ2-3; 9 bases match TRBD1. V was pared by 1 base and J by 2 bases, with 10 bases of the junction left unmatched. The CDR3 runs 18 residues. Germline V gene data show CDR1 as SGHTA and CDR2 as FQGNSA. CDR3 coding DNA: TGTGCCAGCAGCTTAGTCCCGGACAGGGGACCTTACACAGATACGCAGTATTTT. Amino acids: CASSLVPDRGPYTDTQYF.

This clone has a count of ten or more. V usage is TRBV6-6 and J usage is TRBJ2-3; TRBD2 might be the D (6 bases). The CDR3 covers 15 residues. From germline, CDR1 is MNHNY and CDR2 SVGAGI (reference sequence). The germline V and J ends were trimmed by 5 bases and 4 bases, with 16 bases remaining between them. The CDR3 region is CASSLNLGGPDTQYF. Here the CDR3 DNA reads TGTGCCAGCAGTCTTAACCTGGGGGGTCCAGATACGCAGTATTTT.

The chain employs TRBV6-6 and TRBJ2-7; TRBD2 agrees at 14 bases. The V gene end was trimmed by 6 bases and the J gene end by 2 bases; junction bases not matched to a gene: 3. The CDR3 has 15 residues. Germline CDR1 and CDR2: MNHNY and SVGAGI (reference sequence). CDR3 nucleotide sequence: TGTGCCAGCAGACCGACTAGCGGGGGGGCCTACGAGCAGTACTTC. This translates into CASRPTSGGAYEQYF.

The table lists this clone with a few counts. The genes are TRBV12-3 or TRBV12-4 and TRBJ2-5, with TRBD2 identical over 11 bases. The CDR3 has 15 amino acids. The V segment lost 3 bases and the J segment 6 bases; nucleotides outside the gene matches: 6. CDR3 amino acids: CASSLISGGAQTQYF. Written as DNA, the CDR3 is TGTGCCAGCAGTTTGATTAGCGGGGGGGCGCAGACCCAGTACTTC.

This chain uses TRBV6-1 with TRBJ1-6; 8 nucleotides match TRBD1. There are 13 residues in the CDR3. The V and J ends lost 6 bases and 8 bases, in that order; junction bases with no gene match: 3. Germline loops: CDR1 MNHNS, CDR2 SASEGT. The chain's CDR3 is CASRDRVYSPLHF. CDR3 coding DNA: TGTGCCAGCAGGGACAGGGTATATTCACCCCTCCACTTT.

CDR3 nucleotide sequence: TGTGCCAGCAGCGGGGACAGGGGCAGGGCTTTCTTT. Encoded protein: CASSGDRGRAFF. The V and J genes are TRBV2 and TRBJ1-1; 10 bases are a match to TRBD1. The length of the CDR3 is 12 residues. Germline V gives CDR1 SNHLY, CDR2 FYNNEI. Germline trimming cut 6 bases from V and 11 bases from J; bases unmatched to any gene: 6.

This clone has at least ten counts. The V and J genes are TRBV4-3 and TRBJ1-6, with D unclear. There are 16 residues in the CDR3. CDR1 LGHNA and CDR2 YSLEER come from the germline V gene. The V end lost 0 bases, the J end lost 6 bases, and 12 bases lay between the germline ends. The CDR3 region is CASSQDHSAINSPLHF. CDR3 DNA: TGCGCCAGCAGCCAAGATCATTCCGCTATTAATTCACCCCTCCACTTT.

This clone was picked up many times. The chain combines TRBV6-4 with TRBJ1-6; maybe TRBD1 (5 bases). CDR1 and CDR2 from the germline V gene are MRHNA and SNTAGT. Trimming removed 2 bases at V and 6 bases at J, with 8 bases between. The CDR3 runs 14 residues. The CDR3 here is CASSDIQGNSPLHF. Here the CDR3 DNA reads TGTGCCAGCAGTGACATCCAGGGTAATTCACCCCTCCACTTT.

The sample holds many counts of this clone. This rearrangement joins TRBV7-2 to TRBJ1-6; no definite D call. Germline values: CDR1 SGHTA, CDR2 FQGNSA. The germline V and J ends were trimmed by 3 bases and 14 bases, with 11 bases remaining between them. The CDR3 runs to 12 residues. This chain's CDR3 is CASSFLNRALHF. The CDR3, as DNA: TGTGCCAGCAGCTTTTTAAATAGGGCCCTCCACTTT.

This clone appeared many times. The chain has TRBV6-1 and TRBJ1-1; no clear D gene. V lost 1 base and J 4 bases, leaving 4 bases between the germline ends. The CDR3 totals 12 residues. Germline lookup yields CDR1 MNHNS and CDR2 SASEGT. The CDR3: CASSEEVTEAFF. The CDR3, as DNA: TGTGCCAGCAGTGAAGAGGTCACTGAAGCTTTCTTT.